The entry below describes one T cell receptor (beta chain). Its antigen is not known. CDR1 and CDR2 (germline): KGHSH, LQKENI. V lost 3 bases and J 5 bases, leaving 11 bases between the germline ends. The CDR3 spans 13 residues. The method was immunoSEQ multiplex PCR; TCRdb's version includes in-frame clones alone and lacks a portion of them. The sample holds around 140,000 clones; about 91% are singletons and the top ten take around 10%. The sample comes from a study of T cell responses to AZD1222 COVID-19 vaccine. Study findings and constraints: Rises in breadth and depth of Spike-specific TCRs came after two AZD1222 doses. Recipients of AZD1222 seropositive at baseline numbered only 5 or 6.

The TCR originated in an adult who received the AZD1222 COVID-19 vaccine. The sequencing used peripheral blood, collected 28 days after the second AZD1222 dose. The chain links TRBV18 to TRBJ2-7; no definite D call. The CDR3 region is CASSPGPNNEQYF. The CDR3 DNA is TGTGCCAGCTCACCCGGGCCGAACAACGAGCAGTACTTC.